A single sample gave rise to the 18 T cell receptor beta chains below, sequenced in a study of blood T cell repertoires in COVID-19. Profiled with immunoSEQ multiplex PCR; TCRdb holds only in-frame clones, not every one. Of 65,000 to 90,000 clones listed, 76% were seen once; the top ten hold around a sixth. Sequencing was done on a sample of peripheral blood. The receptors stem from a man in his 70s with active or convalescent COVID-19.

In this sample, this clone turned up many times. J is TRBJ2-1 and V is TRBV6-5; D not certain. In germline, CDR1 is MNHEY, CDR2 SVGAGI. Trimming left V 8 bases short and J 0 bases short, with 8 bases between. The CDR3 runs 13 residues. Written as DNA, the CDR3 is TGTGCCAGCCTCCCTCGCTCCTACAATGAGCAGTTCTTC. Protein: CASLPRSYNEQFF.

V and J are TRBV12-2 and TRBJ2-5; the table's D gene call, TRBD1, was not cross checked with the DNA. TRBV12-2 is a documented pseudogene. The length of the CDR3 is 14 residues. In DNA form, the CDR3 reads TGTGCAAGTCGCCCCCCAGGGTTTCAAGAGACCCAGTACTTC. This gives the protein CASRPPGFQETQYF.

Turning to this clone: The same CDR3 is also encoded by other DNA sequences in this sample. In DNA, the CDR3 is TGCGCCAGCAGCTTGGGGGTCCAGGGGAGTACAGATACGCAGTATTTT. Translating gives CASSLGVQGSTDTQYF. This chain joins TRBV5-1 and TRBJ2-3; D is perhaps TRBD1 (6 bases). V was shortened by 0 bases and J by 3 bases, with 14 bases between the two germline ends. The CDR3 is 16 amino acids. Germline assignment: CDR1 SGHRS and CDR2 YFSETQ.

V and J are TRBV11-2 and TRBJ1-1, with a weak D call TRBD1 (6 bases). The length of the CDR3 is 13 residues. Germline V gene lookup returns CDR1 SGHAT and CDR2 FQNNGV. V lost 3 bases to trimming and J lost 3 bases, with 8 bases between them. For the CDR3, the DNA is TGTGCCAGCAGCTTTAACAGGGACACTGAAGCTTTCTTT. Translated: CASSFNRDTEAFF.

This sequence joins TRBV18 and TRBJ2-2; 7 bases match TRBD1. Germline assignment: CDR1 KGHSH and CDR2 LQKENI. J lost 4 bases, V lost 6 bases, and 8 bases had no gene match. The CDR3 totals 15 residues. This chain's CDR3 is CASSSTGEGTGELFF. The CDR3 nucleotides are TGTGCCAGCTCGTCAACAGGGGAAGGCACCGGGGAGCTGTTTTTT. Combining the CDR3 with reference TRBV18 and TRBJ2-2 gives the whole variable domain NAGVMQNPRHLVRRRGQEARLRCSPMKGHSHVYWYRQLPEEGLKFMVYLQKENIIDESGMPKERFSAEFPKEGPSILRIQQVVRGDSAAYFCASSSTGEGTGELFFGEGSRLTVL.

The chain couples TRBV3-1 (or the pseudogene TRBV3-2) to TRBJ1-2, with D perhaps TRBD1 (5 bases). V was pared by 5 bases and J by 4 bases, with 14 bases between. This CDR3 has 14 amino acids. The germline V gene has CDR1 LGHDT and CDR2 YNNKEL (reference sequence). CDR3 sequence: CASSAQVSSYGYTF. The CDR3 DNA reads TGTGCCAGCAGCGCACAGGTATCAAGCTATGGCTACACCTTC.

Only a few counts were recorded for this clone. The chain is built from TRBV2 and TRBJ2-1; TRBD2 agrees at 13 bases. The V and J ends lost 6 bases and 4 bases, in that order; junction bases with no gene match: 9. The CDR3 contains 17 residues. CDR1 is SNHLY and CDR2 is FYNNEI in the germline V gene. The CDR3 coding sequence is TGTGCCAGCAGCCGAGGATGGGGACTAGCGGGGTACAATGAGCAGTTCTTC. Its translation: CASSRGWGLAGYNEQFF.

In this sample, this clone turned up a few times. The rearrangement links TRBV6-2 or TRBV6-3 to TRBJ1-1; 8 nucleotides agree with TRBD1. The CDR3 has 18 amino acids. After removal of 6 bases from V and 5 bases from J, the junction contained 20 bases not matched to a gene. Germline CDR1 reads MNHEY; CDR2 reads SVGEGT. The CDR3 region is CASSPTLGQGRKQTEAFF. The CDR3 bases are TGTGCCAGCAGCCCTACCCTTGGACAGGGCCGTAAACAAACTGAAGCTTTCTTT.

V usage is TRBV28 and J usage is TRBJ1-4, with 8 bases aligning to TRBD1. Losses at the gene ends were 6 bases for V and 6 bases for J; bases not matched to a gene: 6. This CDR3 has 14 amino acids. CDR1 is MDHEN, CDR2 SYDVKM, per germline. The CDR3 reads CASSLQGEHEKLFF. As DNA, the CDR3 is TGTGCCAGCAGCTTACAGGGGGAGCATGAAAAACTGTTTTTT.

This chain joins TRBV7-3 and TRBJ2-5, with D possibly matching TRBD1 (6 bases). CDR1 and CDR2 from the germline V gene are SGHTA and FQGTGA. V lost 5 bases and J lost 1, with 8 bases in between. The CDR3 length is 13 residues. CDR3 DNA: TGTGCCAGCAGCCCAGGGGCCCAAGAGACCCAGTACTTC. This gives the protein CASSPGAQETQYF.

This clone was recorded at least ten times. V usage is TRBV4-1 and J usage is TRBJ2-6; D may be TRBD2 (6 bases). V was cut by 3 bases and J by 4 bases, with 22 bases left in between. CDR1 is MGHRA, CDR2 YSYEKL, per germline. The CDR3 is 19 amino acids. The CDR3 DNA is TGCGCCAGCAGCCATTTGGGGTTGCGGGATGCGTCGGGGGCCAACGTCCTGACTTTC. Protein product: CASSHLGLRDASGANVLTF.

This clone was seen once. V usage is TRBV2 and J usage is TRBJ1-4; D gene uncertain. Germline V gene sequence: CDR1 SNHLY, CDR2 FYNNEI. The CDR3 contains 15 residues. The germline V and J ends were trimmed by 7 bases and 0 bases, with 12 bases remaining between them. Here the CDR3 reads CASIRREPTNEKLFF. The CDR3 region has the DNA TGTGCCAGCATTAGGCGGGAGCCAACTAATGAAAAACTGTTTTTT.

V is TRBV20-1 and J is TRBJ2-7, with 7 nucleotides matching TRBD2. The CDR3 spans 14 residues. CDR1 and CDR2 from the germline V gene are DFQATT and SNEGSKA (reference sequence). The J segment lost 6 bases and the V segment lost 3 bases, leaving 11 bases of the junction unmatched. CDR3 amino acids: CSASKVPGTTEQYF. The CDR3 DNA follows: TGCAGTGCTAGTAAGGTTCCGGGGACTACCGAGCAGTACTTC.

The chain carries TRBV5-6 and TRBJ2-7; 10 bases are a match to TRBD2. The CDR3 has 14 residues. After removal of 1 base from V and 4 bases from J, the junction contained 2 bases not matched to a gene. The germline gives CDR1 SGHDT, CDR2 YYEEEE. The CDR3 nucleotides read TGTGCCAGCAGCTTGTTGACTAGCGGGTACGAGCAGTACTTC. The encoded protein is CASSLLTSGYEQYF.

This clone was observed a few times. The V gene is TRBV4-1, the J gene TRBJ1-5; D is perhaps TRBD1 (5 bases). The ends were cut back, 0 bases at V and 5 bases at J, with 8 bases in the middle. CDR1 is MGHRA, CDR2 YSYEKL, per germline. The CDR3 extends over 14 amino acids. DNA of the CDR3: TGCGCCAGCAGCCAAGATGTAGGGGATCAGCCCCAGCATTTT. It translates to CASSQDVGDQPQHF.

This clone was picked up one time. This sequence joins TRBV27 and TRBJ2-7; 7 bases are a match to TRBD1. The CDR3 is 16 amino acids. The V gene's germline CDR1 is MNHEY and CDR2 SMNVEV (reference sequence). J was trimmed by 2 bases and V by 7 bases; bases with no gene match: 14. The CDR3 DNA sequence: TGTGCCAGCACCCGCCTGGGACAGCCTATGCCCTACGAGCAGTACTTC. Protein product: CASTRLGQPMPYEQYF.

The V and J genes are TRBV25-1 and TRBJ1-1; D unresolved. V was trimmed by 6 bases and J by 7 bases, leaving 12 bases between them. The CDR3 consists of 12 residues. Germline lookup yields CDR1 MGHDK and CDR2 SYGVNS. CDR3 bases: TGTGCCAGCAGAGATAGAAACTTTGAAGCTTTCTTT. Amino acid sequence: CASRDRNFEAFF.

The chain joins TRBV28 to TRBJ2-3; 8 bases align to TRBD1. The junction had 5 bases not matched to a gene; V was cut back by 5 bases and J by 4 bases. Germline V gene sequence: CDR1 MDHEN, CDR2 SYDVKM. This CDR3 region has 14 residues. The CDR3 loop reads CASSDTGGSDTQYF. The CDR3 region has the DNA TGTGCCAGCAGTGACACAGGGGGATCAGATACGCAGTATTTT.